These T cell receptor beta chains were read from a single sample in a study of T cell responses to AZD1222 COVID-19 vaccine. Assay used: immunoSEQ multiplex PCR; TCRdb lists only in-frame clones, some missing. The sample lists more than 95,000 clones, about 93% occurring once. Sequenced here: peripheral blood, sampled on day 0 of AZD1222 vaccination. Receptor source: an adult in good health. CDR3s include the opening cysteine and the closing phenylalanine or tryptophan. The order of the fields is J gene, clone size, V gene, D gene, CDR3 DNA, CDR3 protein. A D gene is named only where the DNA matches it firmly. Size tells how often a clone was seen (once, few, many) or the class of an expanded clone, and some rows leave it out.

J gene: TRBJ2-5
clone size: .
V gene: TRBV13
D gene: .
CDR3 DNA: TGTGCCAGCAGCCCTGGGGGGTTACAAGAGACCCAGTACTTC
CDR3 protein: CASSPGGLQETQYF

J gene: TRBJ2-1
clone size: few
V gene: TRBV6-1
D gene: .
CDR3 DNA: TGTGCCAGCAGTGATCTCAAACTAGCTAACAATGAGCAGTTCTTC
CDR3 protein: CASSDLKLANNEQFF

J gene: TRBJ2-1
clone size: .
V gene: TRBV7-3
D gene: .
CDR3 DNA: TGTGCCAGCAGCTTAATCGGTCGTTCCCCCCAGTTCTTC
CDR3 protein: CASSLIGRSPQFF

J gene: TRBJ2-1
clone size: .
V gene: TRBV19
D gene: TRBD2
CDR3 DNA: TGTGCCAGTAGTCGTACGGGTAGCGGGGGTGCCAATGAGCAGTTCTTC
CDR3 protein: CASSRTGSGGANEQFF

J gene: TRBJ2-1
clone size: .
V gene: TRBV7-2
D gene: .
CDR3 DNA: TGTGCCAGCAGCGGGTCGCGGGGACCCCCTTACAATGAGCAGTTCTTC
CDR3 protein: CASSGSRGPPYNEQFF

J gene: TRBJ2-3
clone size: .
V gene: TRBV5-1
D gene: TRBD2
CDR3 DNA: TGCGCCAGCAGGGGCGTAGCGGGAGAAAGAACAGATACGCAGTATTTT
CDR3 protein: CASRGVAGERTDTQYF

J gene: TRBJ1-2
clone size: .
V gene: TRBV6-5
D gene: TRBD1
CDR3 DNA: TGTGCCAGCAGTCAGGGACAGGGCGTCCCTGGCTACACCTTC
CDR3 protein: CASSQGQGVPGYTF

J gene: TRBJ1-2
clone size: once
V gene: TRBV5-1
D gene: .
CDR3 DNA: TGCGCCAGCAGCTTGGGGGGGTTAAACTATGGCTACACCTTC
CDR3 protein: CASSLGGLNYGYTF

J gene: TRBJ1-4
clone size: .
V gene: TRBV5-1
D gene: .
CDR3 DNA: TGCGCCAGCAGCATTGGTGTACGTGCAACTAATGAAAAACTGTTTTTT
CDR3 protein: CASSIGVRATNEKLFF

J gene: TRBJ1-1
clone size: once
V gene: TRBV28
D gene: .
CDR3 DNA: TGTGCCAGCACCCCGTCCAGCTTTAACACTGAAGCTTTCTTT
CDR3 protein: CASTPSSFNTEAFF

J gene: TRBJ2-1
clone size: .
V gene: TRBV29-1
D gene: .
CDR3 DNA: TGCAGCGTCAATGTGGAAGTCTACAATGAGCAGTTCTTC
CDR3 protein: CSVNVEVYNEQFF

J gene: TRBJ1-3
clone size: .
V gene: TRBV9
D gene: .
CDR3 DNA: TGTGCCAGCAGCGCCCGGATGGACACCATATATTTT
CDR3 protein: CASSARMDTIYF

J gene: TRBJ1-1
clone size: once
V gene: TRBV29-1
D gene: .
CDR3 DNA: TGCAGCGTTGTCCCTATTACCACTGAAGCTTTCTTT
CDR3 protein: CSVVPITTEAFF

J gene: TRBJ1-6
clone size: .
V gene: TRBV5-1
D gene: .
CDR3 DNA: TGCGCCAGCAGCTTGATTGGCGGCTCACCCCTCCACTTT
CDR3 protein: CASSLIGGSPLHF

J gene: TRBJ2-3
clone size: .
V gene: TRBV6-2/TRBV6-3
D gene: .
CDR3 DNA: TGTGCCAGCAGTACAACAGATACGCAGTATTTT
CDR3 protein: CASSTTDTQYF

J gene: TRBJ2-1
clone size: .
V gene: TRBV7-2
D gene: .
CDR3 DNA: TGTGCCAGCAGCTTACGTGGGGCCTACAATGAGCAGTTCTTC
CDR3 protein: CASSLRGAYNEQFF

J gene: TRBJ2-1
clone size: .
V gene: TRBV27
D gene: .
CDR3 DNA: TGTGCCAGCAGCTTAGGGGGAGACGGTGAGCAGTTCTTC
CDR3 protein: CASSLGGDGEQFF

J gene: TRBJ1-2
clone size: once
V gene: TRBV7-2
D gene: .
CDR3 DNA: TGTGCCAGCAGCTTAGCGGGAGGGGACCGTGGCTACACCTTC
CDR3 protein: CASSLAGGDRGYTF

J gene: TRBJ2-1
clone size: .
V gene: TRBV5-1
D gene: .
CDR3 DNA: TGCGCCAGCAGCTTGACGAGCTCAGGGAATGAGCAGTTCTTC
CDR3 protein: CASSLTSSGNEQFF

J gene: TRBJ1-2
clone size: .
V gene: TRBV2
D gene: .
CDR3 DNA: TGTGCCAGCAGTGACCGAGTTAACTTC
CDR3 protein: CASSDRVNF

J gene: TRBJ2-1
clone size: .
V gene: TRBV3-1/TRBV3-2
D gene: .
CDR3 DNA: TGTGCCAGCAGCCAAAGGGGGGAAGGCGACAATGAGCAGTTCTTC
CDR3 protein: CASSQRGEGDNEQFF

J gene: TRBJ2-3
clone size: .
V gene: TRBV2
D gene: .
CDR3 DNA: TGTGCCAGCAGTAAGGTTACAGATACGCAGTATTTT
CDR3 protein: CASSKVTDTQYF

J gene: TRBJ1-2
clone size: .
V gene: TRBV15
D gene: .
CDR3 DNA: TGTGCCACCAGCAGAGATGGCAGCAACTATGGCTACACCTTC
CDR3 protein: CATSRDGSNYGYTF

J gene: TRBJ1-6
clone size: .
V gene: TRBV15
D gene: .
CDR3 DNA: TGTGCCACCAGCAGAGATAAGGGCCCCTATAATTCACCCCTCCACTTT
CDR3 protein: CATSRDKGPYNSPLHF

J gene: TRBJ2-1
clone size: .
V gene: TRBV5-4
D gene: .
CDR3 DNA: TGTGCCAGCAGCTTGGCGGGGTCCTACAATGAGCAGTTCTTC
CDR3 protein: CASSLAGSYNEQFF

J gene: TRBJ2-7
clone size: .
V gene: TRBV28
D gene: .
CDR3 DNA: TGTGCCAGCAGCGGAATAGAGGGGGTCCACGAGCAGTACTTC
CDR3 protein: CASSGIEGVHEQYF

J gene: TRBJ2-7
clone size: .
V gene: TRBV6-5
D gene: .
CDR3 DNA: TGTGCCAGCAGCCGGGACAGCGGGGCGACCTACGAGCAGTACTTC
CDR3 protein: CASSRDSGATYEQYF

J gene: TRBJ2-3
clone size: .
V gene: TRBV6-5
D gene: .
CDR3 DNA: TGTGCCAGCAGGACGTGGGGTCCCCAGGATACGCAGTATTTT
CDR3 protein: CASRTWGPQDTQYF

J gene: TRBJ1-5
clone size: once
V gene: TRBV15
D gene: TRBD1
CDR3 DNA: TGTGCCACCAGCAGAGGTCCCGGGACAGGGCAGCCCCAGCATTTT
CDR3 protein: CATSRGPGTGQPQHF

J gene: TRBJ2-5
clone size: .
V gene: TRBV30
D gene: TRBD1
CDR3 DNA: TGTGCCTGGTCACAGGGGCTGCAGACCCAGTACTTC
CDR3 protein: CAWSQGLQTQYF

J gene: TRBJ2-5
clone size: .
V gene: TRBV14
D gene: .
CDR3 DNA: TGTGCCAGCAGCCAACGCGATTGGGAGACCCAGTACTTC
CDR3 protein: CASSQRDWETQYF

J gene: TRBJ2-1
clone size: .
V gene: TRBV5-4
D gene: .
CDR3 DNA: TGTGCCAGCAGCTTGGGGCTAGATGCCCACAATGAGCAGTTCTTC
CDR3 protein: CASSLGLDAHNEQFF

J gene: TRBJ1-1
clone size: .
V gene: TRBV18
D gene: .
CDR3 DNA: TGTGCCAGCTACGCCCAGGCGAACACTGAAGCTTTCTTT
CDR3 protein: CASYAQANTEAFF

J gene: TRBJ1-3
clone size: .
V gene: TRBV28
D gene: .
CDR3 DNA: TGTGCCAGCAGTTTATGGCAGCTCACCTCTGGAAACACCATATATTTT
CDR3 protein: CASSLWQLTSGNTIYF

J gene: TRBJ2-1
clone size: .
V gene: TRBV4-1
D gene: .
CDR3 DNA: TGCGCCAGCAGCCTTTTCCTCCGGGGCCGTCTTCCCTACAATGAGCAGTTCTTC
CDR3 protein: CASSLFLRGRLPYNEQFF

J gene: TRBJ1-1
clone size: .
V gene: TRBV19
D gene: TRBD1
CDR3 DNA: TGTGCCAGTATGTTTTCAGGGGGCTTCACTGAAGCTTTCTTT
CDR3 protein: CASMFSGGFTEAFF

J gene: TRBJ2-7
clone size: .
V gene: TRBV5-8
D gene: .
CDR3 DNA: TGTGCCAGCAGTGGAAACGAGCAGTACTTC
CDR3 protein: CASSGNEQYF

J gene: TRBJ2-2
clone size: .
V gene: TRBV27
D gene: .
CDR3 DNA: TGTGCCAGCAGTTTATCGCGGGGCGGGGAGCTGTTTTTT
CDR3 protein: CASSLSRGGELFF

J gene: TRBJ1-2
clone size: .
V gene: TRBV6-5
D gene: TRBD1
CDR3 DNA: TGTGCCAGCAGAACAACAGGGGCTAACTATGGCTACACCTTC
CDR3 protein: CASRTTGANYGYTF

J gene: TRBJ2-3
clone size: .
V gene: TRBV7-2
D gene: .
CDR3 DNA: TGTGCCAGCAGCTTAGGGGGCACAGATACGCAGTATTTT
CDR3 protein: CASSLGGTDTQYF

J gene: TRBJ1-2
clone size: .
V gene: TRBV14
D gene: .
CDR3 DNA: TGTGCCAGCAGCCAAAACCAAGGGGTTCACTATGGCTACACCTTC
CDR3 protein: CASSQNQGVHYGYTF

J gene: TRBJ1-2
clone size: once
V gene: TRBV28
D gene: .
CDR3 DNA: TGTGCCAGCACATTTAGTGGGCGAGGGTCCCACTATGGCTACACCTTC
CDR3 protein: CASTFSGRGSHYGYTF

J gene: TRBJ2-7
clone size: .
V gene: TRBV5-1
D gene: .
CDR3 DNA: TGCGCCAGCAGCTTGGCCTCGGGTCAGGGAACCTACGAGCAGTACTTC
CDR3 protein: CASSLASGQGTYEQYF

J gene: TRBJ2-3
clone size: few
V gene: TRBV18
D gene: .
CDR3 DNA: TGTGCCAGCTCGACCATGGGGGCCAGCACAGATACGCAGTATTTT
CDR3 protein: CASSTMGASTDTQYF

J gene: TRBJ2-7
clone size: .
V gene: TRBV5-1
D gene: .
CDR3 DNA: TGCGCCAGCAGCCGGATTCACGAGTTAAGGGGGGGAGGTTACTCCTACGAGCAGTACTTC
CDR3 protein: CASSRIHELRGGGYSYEQYF

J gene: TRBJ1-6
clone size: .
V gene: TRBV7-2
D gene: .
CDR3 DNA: TGTGCCAGCAGCCTCAAGTGGTGGGACCGACACTCGAATTCACCCCTCCACTTT
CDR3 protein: CASSLKWWDRHSNSPLHF

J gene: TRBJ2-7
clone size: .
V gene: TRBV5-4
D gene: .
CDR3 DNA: TGTGCCAGCAGCTTTGGAGGGACCGATTTCTACGAGCAGTACTTC
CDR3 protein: CASSFGGTDFYEQYF

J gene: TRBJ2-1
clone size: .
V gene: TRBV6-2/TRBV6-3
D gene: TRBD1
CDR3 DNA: TGTGCCAGCAGTTACAGGGACAGGGGGCGAAATGAGCAGTTCTTC
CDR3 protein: CASSYRDRGRNEQFF

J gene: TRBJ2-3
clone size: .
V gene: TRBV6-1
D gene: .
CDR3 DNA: TGTGCCAGCAGTGAAGCGACCGATACGCAGTATTTT
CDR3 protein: CASSEATDTQYF

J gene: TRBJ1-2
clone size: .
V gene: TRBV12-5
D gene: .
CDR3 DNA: TGTGCTAGTGGCGGAACAGTATACTATGGCTACACCTTC
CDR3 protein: CASGGTVYYGYTF

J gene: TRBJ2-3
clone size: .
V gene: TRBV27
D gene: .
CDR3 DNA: TGTGCCAGCAGTCCATACGGAGATACGCAGTATTTT
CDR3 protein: CASSPYGDTQYF

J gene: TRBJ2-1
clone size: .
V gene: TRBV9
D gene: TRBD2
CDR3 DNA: TGTGCCAGCAGCGGGACTAGCGGGAGATATATTGAGCAGTTCTTC
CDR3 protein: CASSGTSGRYIEQFF

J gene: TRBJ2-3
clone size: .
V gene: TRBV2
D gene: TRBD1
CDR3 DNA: TGTGCCACCCAGACAGGGGTCGGAAATACGCAGTATTTT
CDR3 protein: CATQTGVGNTQYF

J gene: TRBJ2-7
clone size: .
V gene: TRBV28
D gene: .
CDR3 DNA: TGTGCCAGCAGTTTATCCGCAGGGTCGGCCTCGGCCGAGCAGTACTTC
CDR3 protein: CASSLSAGSASAEQYF

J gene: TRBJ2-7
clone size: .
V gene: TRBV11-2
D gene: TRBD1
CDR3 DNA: TGTGCCAGCAGTCTTGACAGGGGAGGCCTCGAGCAGTACTTC
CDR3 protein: CASSLDRGGLEQYF

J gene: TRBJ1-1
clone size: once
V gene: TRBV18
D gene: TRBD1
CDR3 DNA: TGTGCCAGCTCACCCGAGACACAGGGGTACACTGAAGCTTTCTTT
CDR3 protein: CASSPETQGYTEAFF

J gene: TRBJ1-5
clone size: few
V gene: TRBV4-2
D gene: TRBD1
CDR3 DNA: TGTGCCAGCAGCCCGGACAGGGGCAATCAGCCCCAGCATTTT
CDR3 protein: CASSPDRGNQPQHF

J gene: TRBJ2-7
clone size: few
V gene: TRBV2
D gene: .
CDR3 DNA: TGTGCCAGCAGTGAAAAGCTCCCAGGTCTTTACTCCTACGAGCAGTACTTC
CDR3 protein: CASSEKLPGLYSYEQYF

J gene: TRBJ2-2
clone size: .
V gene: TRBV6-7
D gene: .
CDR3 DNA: TGTGCCAGCAGTTACCTCGGGCACAGGGACACCGGGGAGCTGTTTTTT
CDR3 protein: CASSYLGHRDTGELFF